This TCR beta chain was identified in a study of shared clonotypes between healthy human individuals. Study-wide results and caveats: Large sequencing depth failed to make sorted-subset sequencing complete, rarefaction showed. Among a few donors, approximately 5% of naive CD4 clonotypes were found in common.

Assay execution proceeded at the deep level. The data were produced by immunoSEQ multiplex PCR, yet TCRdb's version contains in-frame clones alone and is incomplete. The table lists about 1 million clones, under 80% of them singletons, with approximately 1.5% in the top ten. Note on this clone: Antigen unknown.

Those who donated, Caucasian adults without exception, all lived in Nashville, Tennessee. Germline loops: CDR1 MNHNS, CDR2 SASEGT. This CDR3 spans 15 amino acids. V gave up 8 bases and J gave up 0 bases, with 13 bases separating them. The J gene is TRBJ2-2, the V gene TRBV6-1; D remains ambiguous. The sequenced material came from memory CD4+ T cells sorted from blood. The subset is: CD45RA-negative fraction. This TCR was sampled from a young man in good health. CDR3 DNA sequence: TGTGCCAGCTTGTGGCACCTAACGAACACCGGGGAGCTGTTTTTT. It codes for CASLWHLTNTGELFF.